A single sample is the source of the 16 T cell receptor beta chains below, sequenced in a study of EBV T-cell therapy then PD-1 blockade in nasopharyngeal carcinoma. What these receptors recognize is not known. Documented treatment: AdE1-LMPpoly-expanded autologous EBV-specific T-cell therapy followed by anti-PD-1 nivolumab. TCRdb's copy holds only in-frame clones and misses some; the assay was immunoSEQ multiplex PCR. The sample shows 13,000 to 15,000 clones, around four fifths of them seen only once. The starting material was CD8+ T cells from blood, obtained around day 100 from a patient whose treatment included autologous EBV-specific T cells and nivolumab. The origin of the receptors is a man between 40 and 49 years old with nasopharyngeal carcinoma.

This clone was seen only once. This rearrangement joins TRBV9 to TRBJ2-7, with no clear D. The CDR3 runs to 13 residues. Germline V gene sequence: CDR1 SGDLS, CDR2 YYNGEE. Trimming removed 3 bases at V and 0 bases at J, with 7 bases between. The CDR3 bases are TGTGCCAGCAGCGCCAGTAGCTCCTACGAGCAGTACTTC. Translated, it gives CASSASSSYEQYF.

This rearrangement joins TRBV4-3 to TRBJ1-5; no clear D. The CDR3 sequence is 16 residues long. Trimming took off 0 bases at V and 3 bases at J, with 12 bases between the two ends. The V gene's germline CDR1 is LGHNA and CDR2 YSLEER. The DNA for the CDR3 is TGCGCCAGCAGCCAAGATCATAGTGGCTACAATCAGCCCCAGCATTTT. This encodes CASSQDHSGYNQPQHF.

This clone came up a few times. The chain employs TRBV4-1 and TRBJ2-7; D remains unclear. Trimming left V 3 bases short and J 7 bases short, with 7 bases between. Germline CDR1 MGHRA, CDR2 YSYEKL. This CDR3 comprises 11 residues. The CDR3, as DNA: TGCGCCAGCAGCCACCTGAGGGAGCAGTACTTC. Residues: CASSHLREQYF.

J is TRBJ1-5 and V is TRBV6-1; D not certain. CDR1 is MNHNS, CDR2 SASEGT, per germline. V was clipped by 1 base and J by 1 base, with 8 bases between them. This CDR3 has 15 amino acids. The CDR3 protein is CASSEGVRSNQPQHF. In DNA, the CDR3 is TGTGCCAGCAGTGAAGGGGTCAGAAGCAATCAGCCCCAGCATTTT.

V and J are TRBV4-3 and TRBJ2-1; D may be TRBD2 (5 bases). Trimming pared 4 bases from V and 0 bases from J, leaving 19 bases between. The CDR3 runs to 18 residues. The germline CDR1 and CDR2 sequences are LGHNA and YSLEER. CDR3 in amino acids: CASSPLPGGPSSYNEQFF. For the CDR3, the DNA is TGCGCCAGCAGCCCTCTACCCGGAGGCCCTAGCTCCTACAATGAGCAGTTCTTC.

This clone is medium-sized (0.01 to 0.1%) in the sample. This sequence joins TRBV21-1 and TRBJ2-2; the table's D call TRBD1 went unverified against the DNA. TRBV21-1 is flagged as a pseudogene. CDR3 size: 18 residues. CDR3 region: CASSKRGVPTGENGELFF. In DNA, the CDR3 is TGTGCCAGCAGCAAAAGAGGGGTCCCGACAGGGGAAAACGGGGAGCTGTTTTTT.

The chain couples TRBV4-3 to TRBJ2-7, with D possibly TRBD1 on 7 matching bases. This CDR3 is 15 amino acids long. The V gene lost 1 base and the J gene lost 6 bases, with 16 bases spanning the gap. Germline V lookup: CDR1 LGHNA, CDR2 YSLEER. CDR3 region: CASSQGASGGFEQYF. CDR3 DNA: TGCGCCAGCAGCCAAGGAGCATCAGGGGGGTTCGAGCAGTACTTC.

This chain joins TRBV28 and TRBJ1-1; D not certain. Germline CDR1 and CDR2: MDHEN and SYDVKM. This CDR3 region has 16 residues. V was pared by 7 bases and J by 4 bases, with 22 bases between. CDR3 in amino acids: CASIIFGYGVRTEAFF. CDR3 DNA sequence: TGTGCCAGCATTATCTTCGGGTATGGGGTGCGCACTGAAGCTTTCTTT.

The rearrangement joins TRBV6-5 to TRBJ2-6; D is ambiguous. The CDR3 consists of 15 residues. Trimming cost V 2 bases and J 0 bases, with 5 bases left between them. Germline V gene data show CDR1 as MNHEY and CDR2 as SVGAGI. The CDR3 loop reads CASSYDDSGANVLTF. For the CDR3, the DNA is TGTGCCAGCAGTTACGATGACTCTGGGGCCAACGTCCTGACTTTC.

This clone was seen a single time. The CDR3 nucleotides read TGTGCCAGCAGCCAAGTCAGCGGGTTTCCCTACGAGCAGTACTTC. It is translated as CASSQVSGFPYEQYF. The chain couples TRBV14 to TRBJ2-7; D possibly corresponds to TRBD2 (6 bases). Germline V lookup: CDR1 SGHDN, CDR2 FVKESK. Trimming left V 1 base short and J 2 bases short, with 12 bases between. This CDR3 comprises 15 residues.

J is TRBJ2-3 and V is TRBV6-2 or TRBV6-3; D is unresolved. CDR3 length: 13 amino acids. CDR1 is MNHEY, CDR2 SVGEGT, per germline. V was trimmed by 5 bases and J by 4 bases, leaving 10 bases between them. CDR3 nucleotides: TGTGCCAGCAGTCCCCCAAGGGCAGATACGCAGTATTTT. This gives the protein CASSPPRADTQYF.

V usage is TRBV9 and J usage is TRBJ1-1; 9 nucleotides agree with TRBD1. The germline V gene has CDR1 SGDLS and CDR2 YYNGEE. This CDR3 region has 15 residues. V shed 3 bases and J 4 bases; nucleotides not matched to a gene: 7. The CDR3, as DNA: TGTGCCAGCAGCGACGGGACAGGGTACGGCACTGAAGCTTTCTTT. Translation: CASSDGTGYGTEAFF.

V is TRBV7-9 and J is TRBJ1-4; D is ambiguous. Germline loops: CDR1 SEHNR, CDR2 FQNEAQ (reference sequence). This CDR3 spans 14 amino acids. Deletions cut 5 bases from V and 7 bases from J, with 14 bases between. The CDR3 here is CASSPVRTGEKLFF. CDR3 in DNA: TGTGCCAGCAGCCCAGTTAGGACGGGTGAAAAACTGTTTTTT.

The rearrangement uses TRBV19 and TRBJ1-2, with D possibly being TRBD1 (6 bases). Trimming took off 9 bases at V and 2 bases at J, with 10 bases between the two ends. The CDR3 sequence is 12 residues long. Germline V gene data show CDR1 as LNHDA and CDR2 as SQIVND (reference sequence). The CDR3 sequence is CASSGTNYGYTF. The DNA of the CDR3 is TGTGCCAGCTCCGGGACAAACTATGGCTACACCTTC.

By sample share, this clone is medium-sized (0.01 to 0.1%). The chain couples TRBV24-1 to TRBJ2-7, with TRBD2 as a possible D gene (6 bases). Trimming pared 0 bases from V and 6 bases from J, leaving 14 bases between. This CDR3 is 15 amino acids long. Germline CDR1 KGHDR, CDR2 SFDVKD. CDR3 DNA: TGTGCCACCAGTGATTTGTCGGGGGACGGGACCGAGCAGTACTTC. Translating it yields CATSDLSGDGTEQYF.

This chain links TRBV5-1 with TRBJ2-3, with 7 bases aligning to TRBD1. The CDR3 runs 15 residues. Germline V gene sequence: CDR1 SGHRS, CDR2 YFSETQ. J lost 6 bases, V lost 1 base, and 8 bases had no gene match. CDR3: CASSLSRTGSDTQYF. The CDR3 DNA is TGCGCCAGCAGCTTGAGCAGGACAGGAAGTGATACGCAGTATTTT.